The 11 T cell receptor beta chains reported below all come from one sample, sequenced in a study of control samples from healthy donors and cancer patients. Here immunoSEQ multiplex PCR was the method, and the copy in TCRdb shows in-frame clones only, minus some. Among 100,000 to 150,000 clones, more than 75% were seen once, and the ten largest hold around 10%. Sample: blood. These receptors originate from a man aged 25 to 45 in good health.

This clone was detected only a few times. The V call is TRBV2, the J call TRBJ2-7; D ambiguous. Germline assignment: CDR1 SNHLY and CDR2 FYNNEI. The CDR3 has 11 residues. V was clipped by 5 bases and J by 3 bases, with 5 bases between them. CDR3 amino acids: CASSIDYEQYF. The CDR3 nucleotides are TGTGCCAGCAGTATAGACTACGAGCAGTACTTC.

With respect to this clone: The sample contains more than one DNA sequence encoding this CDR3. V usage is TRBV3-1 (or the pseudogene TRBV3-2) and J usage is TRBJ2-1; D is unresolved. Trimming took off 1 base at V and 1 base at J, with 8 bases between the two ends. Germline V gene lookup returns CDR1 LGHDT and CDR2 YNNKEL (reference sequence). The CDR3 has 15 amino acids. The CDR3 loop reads CASSQGTRSYNEQFF. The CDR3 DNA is TGTGCCAGCAGCCAAGGTACGAGATCCTACAATGAGCAGTTCTTC.

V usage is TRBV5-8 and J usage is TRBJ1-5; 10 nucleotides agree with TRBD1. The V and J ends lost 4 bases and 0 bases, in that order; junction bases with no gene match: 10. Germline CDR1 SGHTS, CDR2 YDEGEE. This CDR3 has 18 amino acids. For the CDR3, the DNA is TGTGCCAGCAGCCAGCCGGGACAGGGGTTTTATAGCAATCAGCCCCAGCATTTT. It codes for CASSQPGQGFYSNQPQHF.

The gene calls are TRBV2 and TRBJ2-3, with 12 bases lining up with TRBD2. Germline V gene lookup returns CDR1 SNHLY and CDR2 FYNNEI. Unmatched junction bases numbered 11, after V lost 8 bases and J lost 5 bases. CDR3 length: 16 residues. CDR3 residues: CASAGLAGMGEDTQYF. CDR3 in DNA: TGTGCCAGCGCCGGACTAGCGGGGATGGGGGAAGATACGCAGTATTTT.

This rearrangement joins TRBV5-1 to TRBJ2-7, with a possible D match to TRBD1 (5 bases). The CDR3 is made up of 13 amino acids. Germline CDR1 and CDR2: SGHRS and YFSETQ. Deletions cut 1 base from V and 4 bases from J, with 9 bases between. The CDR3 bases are TGCGCCAGCAGCTTGAGGCAGGGATACGAGCAGTACGTC. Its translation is CASSLRQGYEQYV.

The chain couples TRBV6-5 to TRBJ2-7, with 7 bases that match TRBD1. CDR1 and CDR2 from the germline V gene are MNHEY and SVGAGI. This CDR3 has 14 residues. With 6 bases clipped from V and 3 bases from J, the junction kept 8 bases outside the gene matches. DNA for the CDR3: TGTGCCAGCAGGTCAGGGGGAGAGGTCTACGAGCAGTACGTC. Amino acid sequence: CASRSGGEVYEQYV.

In DNA form, the CDR3 reads TGCGCCAGCAGCTCTTCTATGGGGGTGACTAGCACAGATACGCAGTATTTT. Its protein product is CASSSSMGVTSTDTQYF. The V and J genes are TRBV5-1 and TRBJ2-3; D might be TRBD1 or TRBD2, each matching 5 bases. Germline-derived CDR1 and CDR2 are SGHRS and YFSETQ. This CDR3 is built from 17 residues. Trimming took off 3 bases at V and 0 bases at J, with 17 bases between the two ends. Full variable domain (remainder filled in from reference TRBV5-1 and TRBJ2-3): KAGVTQTPRYLIKTRGQQVTLSCSPISGHRSVSWYQQTPGQGLQFLFEYFSETQRNKGNFPGRFSGRQFSNSRSEMNVSTLELGDSALYLCASSSSMGVTSTDTQYFGPGTRLTVL.

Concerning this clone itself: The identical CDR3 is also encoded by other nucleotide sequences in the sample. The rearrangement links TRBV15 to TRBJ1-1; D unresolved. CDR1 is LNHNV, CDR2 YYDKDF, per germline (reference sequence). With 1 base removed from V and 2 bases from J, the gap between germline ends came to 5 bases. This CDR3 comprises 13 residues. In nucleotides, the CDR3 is TGTGCCACCAGCAGAGGGGCAAACACTGAAGCTTTCTTT. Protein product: CATSRGANTEAFF.

The CDR3 reads CASSIVAGGGSNQPQHF. CDR3 sequence (DNA): TGTGCCAGTAGTATAGTAGCGGGGGGGGGAAGCAATCAGCCCCAGCATTTT. V and J are TRBV19 and TRBJ1-5; maybe TRBD1 (5 bases). Germline values: CDR1 LNHDA, CDR2 SQIVND (reference sequence). The CDR3 covers 17 residues. Trimming stripped 1 base from V and 1 base from J, with 14 bases between.

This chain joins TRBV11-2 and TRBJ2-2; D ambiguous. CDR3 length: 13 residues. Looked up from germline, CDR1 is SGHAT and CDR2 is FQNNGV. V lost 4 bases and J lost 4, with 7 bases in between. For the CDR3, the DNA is TGTGCCAGCAGCTCCGGGTTCACCGGGGAGCTGTTTTTT. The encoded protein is CASSSGFTGELFF.

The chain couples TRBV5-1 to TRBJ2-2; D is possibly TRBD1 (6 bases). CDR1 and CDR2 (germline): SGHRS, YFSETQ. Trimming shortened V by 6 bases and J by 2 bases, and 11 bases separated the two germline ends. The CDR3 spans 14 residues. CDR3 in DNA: TGCGCCAGCAAGGACAGCGAAAACACCGGGGAGCTGTTTTTT. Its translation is CASKDSENTGELFF.